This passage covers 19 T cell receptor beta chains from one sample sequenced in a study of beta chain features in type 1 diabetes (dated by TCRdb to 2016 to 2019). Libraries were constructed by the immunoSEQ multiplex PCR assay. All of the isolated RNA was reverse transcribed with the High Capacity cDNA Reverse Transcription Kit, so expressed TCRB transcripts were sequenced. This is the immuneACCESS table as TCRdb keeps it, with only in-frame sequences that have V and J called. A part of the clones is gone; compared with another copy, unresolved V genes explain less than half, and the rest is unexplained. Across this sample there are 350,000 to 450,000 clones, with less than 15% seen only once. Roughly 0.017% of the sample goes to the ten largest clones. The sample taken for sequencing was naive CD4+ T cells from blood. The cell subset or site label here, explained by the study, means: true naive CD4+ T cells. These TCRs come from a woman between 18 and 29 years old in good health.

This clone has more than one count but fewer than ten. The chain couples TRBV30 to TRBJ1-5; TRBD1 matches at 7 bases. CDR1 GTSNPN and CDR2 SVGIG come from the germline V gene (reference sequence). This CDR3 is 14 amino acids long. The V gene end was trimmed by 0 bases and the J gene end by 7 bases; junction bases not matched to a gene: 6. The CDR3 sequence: CAWSVDRQGQPQHF. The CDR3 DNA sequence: TGTGCCTGGAGTGTGGACAGGCAGGGCCAGCCCCAGCATTTT.

CDR3 protein: CASSHRPGAEQFF. The CDR3 nucleotides read TGCGCCAGCAGCCACAGACCTGGGGCTGAGCAGTTCTTC. The V gene is TRBV4-3, the J gene TRBJ2-1, with D possibly TRBD1 on 5 matching bases. The germline V and J ends were trimmed by 3 bases and 9 bases, with 12 bases remaining between them. CDR3 length: 13 amino acids. Germline CDR1 is LGHNA and CDR2 is YSLEER.

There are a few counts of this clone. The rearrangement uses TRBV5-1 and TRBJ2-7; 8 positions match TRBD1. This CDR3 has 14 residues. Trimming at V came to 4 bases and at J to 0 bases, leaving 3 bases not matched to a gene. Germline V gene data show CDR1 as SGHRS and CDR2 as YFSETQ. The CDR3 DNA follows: TGCGCCAGCAGCGGGACAGGAACCTCCTACGAGCAGTACTTC. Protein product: CASSGTGTSYEQYF.

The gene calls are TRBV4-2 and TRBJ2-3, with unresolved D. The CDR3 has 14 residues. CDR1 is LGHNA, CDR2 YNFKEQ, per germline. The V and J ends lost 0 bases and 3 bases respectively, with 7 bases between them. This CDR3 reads CASSQDRRTDTQYF. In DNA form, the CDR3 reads TGTGCCAGCAGCCAAGATCGGCGGACAGATACGCAGTATTTT.

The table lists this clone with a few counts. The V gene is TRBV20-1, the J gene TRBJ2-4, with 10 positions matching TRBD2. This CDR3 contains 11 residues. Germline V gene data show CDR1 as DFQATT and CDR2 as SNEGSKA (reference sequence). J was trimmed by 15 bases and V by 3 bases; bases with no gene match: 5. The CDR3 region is CSASSVAGGYF. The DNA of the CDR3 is TGCAGTGCTAGCAGCGTAGCGGGAGGGTACTTC.

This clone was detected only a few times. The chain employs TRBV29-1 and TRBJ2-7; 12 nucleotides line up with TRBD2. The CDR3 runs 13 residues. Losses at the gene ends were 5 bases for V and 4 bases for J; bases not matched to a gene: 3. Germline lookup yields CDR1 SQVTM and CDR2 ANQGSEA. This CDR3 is CSVRTSGIYEQYF. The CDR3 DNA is TGCAGCGTTCGGACTAGCGGGATTTACGAGCAGTACTTC.

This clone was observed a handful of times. The CDR3 protein is CASTEVRHTDTQYF. The CDR3, as DNA: TGTGCCAGCACGGAGGTGCGGCACACAGATACGCAGTATTTT. This sequence joins TRBV7-2 and TRBJ2-3; D might be TRBD2 (5 bases). V lost 7 bases, J lost 2 bases, and 13 bases lay in between. The CDR3 extends over 14 amino acids. Germline V lookup: CDR1 SGHTA, CDR2 FQGNSA.

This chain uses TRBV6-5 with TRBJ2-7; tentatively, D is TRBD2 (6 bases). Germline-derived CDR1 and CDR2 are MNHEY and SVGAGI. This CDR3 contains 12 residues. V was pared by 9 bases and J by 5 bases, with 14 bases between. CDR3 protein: CASKEGMNEQYF. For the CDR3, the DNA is TGTGCCAGTAAGGAGGGGATGAACGAGCAGTACTTC.

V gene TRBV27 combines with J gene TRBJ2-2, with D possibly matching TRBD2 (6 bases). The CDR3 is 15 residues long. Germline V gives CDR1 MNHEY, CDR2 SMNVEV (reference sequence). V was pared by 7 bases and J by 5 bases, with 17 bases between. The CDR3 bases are TGTGCCAGCATCTCTAAGCGGGCCTCAACCGGGGAGCTGTTTTTT. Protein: CASISKRASTGELFF.

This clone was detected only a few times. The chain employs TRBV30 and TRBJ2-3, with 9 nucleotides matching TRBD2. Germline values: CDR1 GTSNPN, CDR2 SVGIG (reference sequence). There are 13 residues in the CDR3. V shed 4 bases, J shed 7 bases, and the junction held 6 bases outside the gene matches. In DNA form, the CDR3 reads TGTGCCTGGACTAGCGGGATTTTGTATACGCAGTATTTT. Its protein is CAWTSGILYTQYF.

This CDR3 is CASSLDVGGYTF. For the CDR3, the DNA is TGTGCCAGCAGCTTGGATGTCGGTGGCTACACCTTC. The chain combines TRBV5-4 with TRBJ1-2; the D is unclear. Trimming removed 0 bases from V and 7 bases from J, with 7 bases in between. In germline, CDR1 is SGHNT, CDR2 YYREEE (reference sequence). This CDR3 contains 12 residues. Together with reference TRBV5-4 and TRBJ1-2, the CDR3 gives the full variable domain: ETGVTQSPTHLIKTRGQQVTLRCSSQSGHNTVSWYQQALGQGPQFIFQYYREEENGRGNFPPRFSGLQFPNYSSELNVNALELDDSALYLCASSLDVGGYTFGSGTRLTVV.

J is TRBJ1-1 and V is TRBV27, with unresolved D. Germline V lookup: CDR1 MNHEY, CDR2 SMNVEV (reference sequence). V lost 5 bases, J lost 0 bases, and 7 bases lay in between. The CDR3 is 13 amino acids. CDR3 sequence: CASSRNMNTEAFF. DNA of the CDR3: TGTGCCAGCAGTCGTAACATGAACACTGAAGCTTTCTTT.

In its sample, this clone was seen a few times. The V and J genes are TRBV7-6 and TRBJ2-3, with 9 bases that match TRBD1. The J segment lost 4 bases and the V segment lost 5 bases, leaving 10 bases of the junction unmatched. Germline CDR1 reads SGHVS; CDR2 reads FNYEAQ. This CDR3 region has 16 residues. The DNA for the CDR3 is TGTGCCAGCAGCCCCAGAGGGGACAGGGTCGCAGATACGCAGTATTTT. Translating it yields CASSPRGDRVADTQYF. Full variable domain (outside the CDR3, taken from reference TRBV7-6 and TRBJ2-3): GAGVSQSPRYKVTKRGQDVALRCDPISGHVSLYWYRQALGQGPEFLTYFNYEAQQDKSGLPNDRFSAERPEGSISTLTIQRTEQRDSAMYRCASSPRGDRVADTQYFGPGTRLTVL.

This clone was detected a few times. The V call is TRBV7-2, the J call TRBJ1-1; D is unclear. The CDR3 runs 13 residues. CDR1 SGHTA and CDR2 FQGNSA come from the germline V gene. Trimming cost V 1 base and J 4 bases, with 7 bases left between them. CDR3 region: CASSLVRATEAFF. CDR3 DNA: TGTGCCAGCAGCTTAGTGCGGGCCACTGAAGCTTTCTTT.

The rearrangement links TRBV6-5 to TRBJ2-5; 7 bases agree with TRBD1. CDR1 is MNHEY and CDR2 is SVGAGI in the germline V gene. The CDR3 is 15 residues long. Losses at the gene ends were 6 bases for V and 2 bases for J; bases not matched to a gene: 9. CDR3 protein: CASSETGPAQETQYF. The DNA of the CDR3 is TGTGCCAGCAGCGAGACAGGGCCTGCACAAGAGACCCAGTACTTC.

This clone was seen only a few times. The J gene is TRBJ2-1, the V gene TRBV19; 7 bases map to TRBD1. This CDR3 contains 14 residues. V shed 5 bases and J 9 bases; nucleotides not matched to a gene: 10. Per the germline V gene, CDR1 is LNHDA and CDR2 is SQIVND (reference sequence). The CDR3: CASSEPRGLVEQFF. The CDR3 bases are TGTGCCAGTAGTGAGCCTAGGGGGCTCGTTGAGCAGTTCTTC.

CDR3 in DNA: TGTGCCAGCAGCCACGGGGACAGGGGCTCTGGAAACACCATATATTTT. Protein product: CASSHGDRGSGNTIYF. This chain links TRBV4-2 with TRBJ1-3, with 10 bases aligning to TRBD1. Germline V gene lookup returns CDR1 LGHNA and CDR2 YNFKEQ. Germline trimming cut 3 bases from V and 0 bases from J; bases unmatched to any gene: 2. The CDR3 is made up of 16 amino acids.

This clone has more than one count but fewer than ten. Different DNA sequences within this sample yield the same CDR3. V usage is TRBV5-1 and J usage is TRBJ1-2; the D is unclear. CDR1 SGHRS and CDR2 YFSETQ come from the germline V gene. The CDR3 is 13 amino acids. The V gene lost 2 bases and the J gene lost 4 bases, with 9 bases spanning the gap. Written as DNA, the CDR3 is TGCGCCAGCAGCTTAGCGGACCTCTATGGCTACACCTTC. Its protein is CASSLADLYGYTF.

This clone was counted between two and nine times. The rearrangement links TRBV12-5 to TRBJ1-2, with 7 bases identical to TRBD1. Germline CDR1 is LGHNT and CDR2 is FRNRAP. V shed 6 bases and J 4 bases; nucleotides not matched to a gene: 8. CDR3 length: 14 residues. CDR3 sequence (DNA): TGTGCTAGTGGCTGGGCAGGGGGGAGCTATGGCTACACCTTC. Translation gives CASGWAGGSYGYTF.